The sequence of this T cell receptor beta chain was determined in a study of regulatory T cells in long-lasting Graves disease. This clonotype was seen at least ten times. Building the TCR beta libraries relied on iRepertoire HTBI primers, and CDR3 regions underwent Arm-PCR. TCRdb re-called the multiplex PCR reads through MiXCR, storing one row per CDR3 protein. The sample lists about 440,000 distinct CDR3 sequences; about 15% were seen once. Regarding time point: newly diagnosed GD, antithyroid drugs for less than 3 months. PBMC RNA was the source of the TCR library. These same records also appear under a second study, on T cells in Graves' hyperthyroidism and ophthalmopathy.

This clonotype was sampled from a woman between 18 and 29 years old with Graves disease. Sequencing used peripheral blood mononuclear cells (PBMCs), obtained at new diagnosis, from a patient treated with antithyroid drugs.

The CDR3 sequence: CASSGRLADTQYF. The CDR3, as DNA: TGTGCCAGCAGTGGGAGACTTGCAGATACGCAGTATTTT. The chain combines TRBV28 with TRBJ2-3, with a weak D call TRBD2 (5 bases). The CDR3 extends over 13 amino acids. Germline lookup yields CDR1 MDHEN and CDR2 SYDVKM. The germline V and J ends were trimmed by 5 bases and 4 bases, with 10 bases remaining between them.